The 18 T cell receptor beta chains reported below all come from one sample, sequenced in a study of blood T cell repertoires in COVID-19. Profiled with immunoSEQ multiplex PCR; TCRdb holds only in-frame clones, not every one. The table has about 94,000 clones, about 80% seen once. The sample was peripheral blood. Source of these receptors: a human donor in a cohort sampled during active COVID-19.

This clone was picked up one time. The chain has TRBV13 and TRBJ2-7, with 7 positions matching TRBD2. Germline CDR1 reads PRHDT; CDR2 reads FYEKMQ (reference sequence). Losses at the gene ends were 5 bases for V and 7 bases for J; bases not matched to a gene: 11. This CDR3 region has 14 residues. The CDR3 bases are TGTGCCAGCAGCCCCCCGGCGGGGAGGGTAGAGCAGTACTTC. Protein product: CASSPPAGRVEQYF.

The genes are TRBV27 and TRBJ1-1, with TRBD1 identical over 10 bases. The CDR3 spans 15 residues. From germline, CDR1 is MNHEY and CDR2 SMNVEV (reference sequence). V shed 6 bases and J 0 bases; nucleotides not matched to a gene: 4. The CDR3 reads CASRVGQGMNTEAFF. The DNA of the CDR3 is TGTGCCAGCAGAGTGGGACAGGGGATGAACACTGAAGCTTTCTTT.

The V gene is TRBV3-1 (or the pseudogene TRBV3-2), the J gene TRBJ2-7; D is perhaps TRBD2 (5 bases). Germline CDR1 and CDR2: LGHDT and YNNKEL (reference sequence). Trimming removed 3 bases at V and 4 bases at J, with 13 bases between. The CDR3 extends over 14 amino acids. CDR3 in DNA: TGTGCCAGCAGCCACGGAACGGGGAATTACGAGCAGTACTTC. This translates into CASSHGTGNYEQYF.

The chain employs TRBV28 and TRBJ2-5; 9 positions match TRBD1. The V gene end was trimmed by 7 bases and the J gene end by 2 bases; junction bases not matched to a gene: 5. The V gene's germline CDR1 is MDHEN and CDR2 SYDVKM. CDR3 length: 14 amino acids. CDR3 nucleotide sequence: TGTGCCAGCAAAAGCGGACAGGGGCAAGAGACCCAGTACTTC. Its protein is CASKSGQGQETQYF.

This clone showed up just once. In DNA, the CDR3 is TGTGCCAGTAGTATATCCGGGACAGGGGGAAATTCACCCCTCCACTTT. Translating it yields CASSISGTGGNSPLHF. The chain combines TRBV19 with TRBJ1-6, with TRBD1 identical over 11 bases. The CDR3 has 16 residues. CDR1 is LNHDA, CDR2 SQIVND, per germline (reference sequence). J gave up 7 bases and V 2 bases, and 4 bases lay outside the gene matches.

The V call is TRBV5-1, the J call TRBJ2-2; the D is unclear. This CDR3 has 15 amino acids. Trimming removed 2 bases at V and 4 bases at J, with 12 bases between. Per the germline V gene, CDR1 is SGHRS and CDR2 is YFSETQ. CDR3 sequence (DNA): TGCGCCAGCAGCTTCCAATTTGGCGGCACCGGGGAGCTGTTTTTT. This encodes CASSFQFGGTGELFF. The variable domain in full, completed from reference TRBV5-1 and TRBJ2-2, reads KAGVTQTPRYLIKTRGQQVTLSCSPISGHRSVSWYQQTPGQGLQFLFEYFSETQRNKGNFPGRFSGRQFSNSRSEMNVSTLELGDSALYLCASSFQFGGTGELFFGEGSRLTVL.

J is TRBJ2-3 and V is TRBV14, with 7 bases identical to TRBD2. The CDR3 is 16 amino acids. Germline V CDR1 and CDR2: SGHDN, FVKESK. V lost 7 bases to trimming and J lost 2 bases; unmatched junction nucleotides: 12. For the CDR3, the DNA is TGTGCCAGCACTTTGGGCCAGCGGGGCCTCACAGATACGCAGTATTTT. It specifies CASTLGQRGLTDTQYF. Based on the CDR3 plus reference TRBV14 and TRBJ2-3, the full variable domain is EAGVTQFPSHSVIEKGQTVTLRCDPISGHDNLYWYRRVMGKEIKFLLHFVKESKQDESGMPNNRFLAERTGGTYSTLKVQPAELEDSGVYFCASTLGQRGLTDTQYFGPGTRLTVL.

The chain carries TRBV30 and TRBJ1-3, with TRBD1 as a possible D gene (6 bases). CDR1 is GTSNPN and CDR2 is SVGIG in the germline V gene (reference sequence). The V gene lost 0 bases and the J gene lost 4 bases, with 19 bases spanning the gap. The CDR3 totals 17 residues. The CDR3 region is CAWSVGTGSLRGNTIYF. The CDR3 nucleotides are TGTGCCTGGAGTGTAGGAACAGGGAGTTTGAGAGGAAACACCATATATTTT.

The CDR3 here is CASSSNHDWRGNSPLHF. The CDR3, as DNA: TGTGCCAGCAGTTCTAACCATGACTGGAGGGGTAATTCACCCCTCCACTTT. J is TRBJ1-6 and V is TRBV28; maybe TRBD1 (5 bases). V lost 4 bases and J lost 6, with 19 bases in between. Germline V lookup: CDR1 MDHEN, CDR2 SYDVKM. This CDR3 has 17 amino acids.

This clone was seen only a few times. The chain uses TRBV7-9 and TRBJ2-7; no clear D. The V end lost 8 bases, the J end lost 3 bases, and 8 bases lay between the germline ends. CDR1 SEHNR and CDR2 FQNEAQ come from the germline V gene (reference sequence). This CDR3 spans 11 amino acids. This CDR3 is CASGQVYEQYF. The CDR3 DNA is TGTGCCAGCGGGCAAGTCTACGAGCAGTACTTC.

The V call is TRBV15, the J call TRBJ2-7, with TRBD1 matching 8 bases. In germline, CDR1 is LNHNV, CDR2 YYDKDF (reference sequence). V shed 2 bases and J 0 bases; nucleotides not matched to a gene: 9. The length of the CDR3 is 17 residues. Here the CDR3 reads CATSRNPGGPSSYEQYF. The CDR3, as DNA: TGTGCCACCAGCAGAAACCCAGGGGGCCCTAGCTCCTACGAGCAGTACTTC.

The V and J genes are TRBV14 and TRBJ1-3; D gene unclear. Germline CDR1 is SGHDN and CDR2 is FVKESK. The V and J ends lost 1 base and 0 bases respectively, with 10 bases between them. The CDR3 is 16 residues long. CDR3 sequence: CASSQVQARSGNTIYF. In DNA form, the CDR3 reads TGTGCCAGCAGCCAAGTGCAGGCGCGCTCTGGAAACACCATATATTTT.

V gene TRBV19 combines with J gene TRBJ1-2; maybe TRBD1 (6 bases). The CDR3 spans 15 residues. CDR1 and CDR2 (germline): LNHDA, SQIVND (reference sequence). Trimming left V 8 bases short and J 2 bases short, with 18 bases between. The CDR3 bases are TGTGCCAGTGGGGACACCCGTTTCTTGAACTATGGCTACACCTTC. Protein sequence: CASGDTRFLNYGYTF.

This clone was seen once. The CDR3 reads CASSAREGDIFNYGYTF. As DNA, the CDR3 is TGTGCCAGTAGTGCCCGGGAGGGAGACATTTTTAACTATGGCTACACCTTC. The genes are TRBV19 and TRBJ1-2; no clear D gene. The CDR3 loop spans 17 amino acids. Germline V gene sequence: CDR1 LNHDA, CDR2 SQIVND (reference sequence). V lost 5 bases and J lost 1, with 20 bases in between.

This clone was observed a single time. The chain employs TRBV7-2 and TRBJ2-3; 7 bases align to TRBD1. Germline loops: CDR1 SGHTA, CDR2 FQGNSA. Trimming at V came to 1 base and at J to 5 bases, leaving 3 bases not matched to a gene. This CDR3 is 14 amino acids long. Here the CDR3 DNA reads TGTGCCAGCAGCTTAGACAGGGGCATAGATACGCAGTATTTT. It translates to CASSLDRGIDTQYF.

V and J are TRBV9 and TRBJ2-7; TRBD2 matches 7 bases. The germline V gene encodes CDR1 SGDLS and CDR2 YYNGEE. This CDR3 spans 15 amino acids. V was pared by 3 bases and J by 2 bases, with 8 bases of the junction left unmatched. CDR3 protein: CASSGGGAGPYEQYF. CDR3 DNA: TGTGCCAGCAGCGGGGGTGGAGCGGGGCCCTACGAGCAGTACTTC.

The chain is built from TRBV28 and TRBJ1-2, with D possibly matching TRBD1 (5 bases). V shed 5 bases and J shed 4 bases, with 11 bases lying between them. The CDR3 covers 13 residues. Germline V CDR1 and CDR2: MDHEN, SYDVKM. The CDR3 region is CASSGGSSYGYTF. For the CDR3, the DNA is TGTGCCAGCAGTGGGGGGTCTAGCTATGGCTACACCTTC.

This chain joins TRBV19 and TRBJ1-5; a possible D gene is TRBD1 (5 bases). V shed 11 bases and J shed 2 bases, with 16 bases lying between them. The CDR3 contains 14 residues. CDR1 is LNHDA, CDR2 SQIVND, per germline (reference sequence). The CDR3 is CAGQGLLCNQPQHF. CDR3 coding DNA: TGTGCCGGGCAGGGATTGCTCTGCAATCAGCCCCAGCATTTT. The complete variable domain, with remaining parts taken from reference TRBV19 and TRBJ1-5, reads DGGITQSPKYLFRKEGQNVTLSCEQNLNHDAMYWYRQDPGQGLRLIYYSQIVNDFQKGDIAEGYSVSREKKESFPLTVTSAQKNPTAFYLCAGQGLLCNQPQHFGDGTRLSIL.